Presented here are 10 T cell receptor beta chains from one specimen sequenced in a study of shared clonotypes between healthy human individuals. Sequenced by immunoSEQ multiplex PCR; TCRdb stores in-frame clones only, minus some. The sample lists around 83,000 clones; 60% to 70% were seen once. The sequenced sample consisted of memory CD8+ T cells sorted from blood. The subset here: CD45RO+ cells pooled with CCR7-negative TemRA cells. The receptor source for this set is a man aged 25-45 years in good health.

This rearrangement joins TRBV19 to TRBJ2-1, with 10 bases fitting TRBD1. Looked up from germline, CDR1 is LNHDA and CDR2 is SQIVND (reference sequence). This CDR3 is 18 amino acids long. V shed 3 bases, J shed 1 base, and the junction held 9 bases outside the gene matches. CDR3: CASSIGTGVRNSYNEQFF. CDR3 nucleotide sequence: TGTGCCAGTAGTATTGGGACAGGGGTTCGTAATTCCTACAATGAGCAGTTCTTC.

This CDR3 is CASSLFAGDSYNEQFF. Written as DNA, the CDR3 is TGTGCCAGCAGCTTATTTGCGGGAGATTCCTACAATGAGCAGTTCTTC. The chain has TRBV7-3 and TRBJ2-1; TRBD2 matches at 7 bases. CDR1 SGHTA and CDR2 FQGTGA come from the germline V gene. V trimming: 2 bases; J trimming: 1 base; junction bases outside the gene matches: 5. CDR3 size: 16 residues. Based on the CDR3 plus reference TRBV7-3 and TRBJ2-1, the full variable domain is GAGVSQTPSNKVTEKGKYVELRCDPISGHTALYWYRQSLGQGPEFLIYFQGTGAADDSGLPNDRFFAVRPEGSVSTLKIQRTERGDSAVYLCASSLFAGDSYNEQFFGPGTRLTVL.

This rearrangement joins TRBV27 to TRBJ2-1, with 9 bases lining up with TRBD2. Germline CDR1 reads MNHEY; CDR2 reads SMNVEV (reference sequence). After removal of 7 bases from V and 7 bases from J, the junction contained 20 bases not matched to a gene. The CDR3 covers 18 residues. The CDR3 DNA reads as TGTGCCAGCACCTCAACGGGGAGGGGCGGGAGGGGTATAAATGAGCAGTTCTTC. Translated: CASTSTGRGGRGINEQFF.

This clone was seen a single time. The sample contains more than one DNA sequence encoding this CDR3. The J gene is TRBJ2-7, the V gene TRBV11-2, with 7 bases lining up with TRBD1. This CDR3 is built from 14 residues. V lost 3 bases, J lost 2 bases, and 4 bases stayed unmatched. From germline, CDR1 is SGHAT and CDR2 FQNNGV. The CDR3 protein is CASSFGTVAYEQYF. The CDR3 DNA is TGTGCCAGCAGCTTCGGGACAGTTGCCTACGAGCAGTACTTC.

Only a few counts were recorded for this clone. The gene calls are TRBV5-8 and TRBJ2-3; D gene unclear. This CDR3 region has 16 residues. V was pared by 1 base and J by 4 bases, with 16 bases between. Germline CDR1 reads SGHTS; CDR2 reads YDEGEE. CDR3: CASSLRLVNGADTQYF. The CDR3 DNA follows: TGTGCCAGCAGCTTGCGGCTAGTTAACGGTGCAGATACGCAGTATTTT.

This clone was seen at least ten times. The V call is TRBV15, the J call TRBJ2-1; 12 bases agree with TRBD1. The J segment lost 7 bases and the V segment lost 3 bases, leaving 1 base of the junction unmatched. Germline CDR1 and CDR2: LNHNV and YYDKDF (reference sequence). The CDR3 runs 14 residues. This CDR3 reads CATSRGQGANEQFF. In nucleotides, the CDR3 is TGTGCCACCAGCAGGGGACAGGGGGCGAATGAGCAGTTCTTC.

The V call is TRBV5-1, the J call TRBJ2-7, with no clear D. This CDR3 has 15 residues. V was trimmed by 1 base and J by 0 bases, leaving 11 bases between them. Germline V gene sequence: CDR1 SGHRS, CDR2 YFSETQ. The CDR3 region is CASSLSPSLSYEQYF. CDR3 bases: TGCGCCAGCAGCTTGTCCCCTTCCCTCTCCTACGAGCAGTACTTC.

The chain has TRBV29-1 and TRBJ2-3, with 8 bases fitting TRBD2. The germline V gene has CDR1 SQVTM and CDR2 ANQGSEA. J was trimmed by 2 bases and V by 5 bases; bases with no gene match: 6. CDR3 length: 14 residues. Here the CDR3 reads CSVPGGVTTDTQYF. The DNA of the CDR3 is TGCAGCGTTCCGGGGGGGGTGACCACAGATACGCAGTATTTT.

This clone was detected only a few times. V is TRBV7-6 and J is TRBJ2-7, with D unclear. Trimming cost V 2 bases and J 1 base, with 9 bases left between them. The CDR3 extends over 14 amino acids. Germline V gives CDR1 SGHVS, CDR2 FNYEAQ. For the CDR3, the DNA is TGTGCCAGCAGCTTATTGGGCGGATCCTACGAGCAGTACTTC. Its translation is CASSLLGGSYEQYF.

The CDR3: CASSYEGVDYGYTF. The CDR3 DNA sequence: TGTGCCAGCAGTTACGAGGGGGTGGACTATGGCTACACCTTC. The chain has TRBV6-6 and TRBJ1-2, with a tentative D call TRBD1 (6 bases). Germline V gene sequence: CDR1 MNHNY, CDR2 SVGAGI (reference sequence). This CDR3 has 14 amino acids. V lost 2 bases and J lost 3, with 10 bases in between.